This T cell receptor (beta chain) was recorded in a study of shared clonotypes between healthy human individuals. Unmatched junction bases numbered 5, after V lost 5 bases and J lost 4 bases. This CDR3 contains 14 residues. The germline CDR1 and CDR2 sequences are SGHAT and FQNNGV. Deep was the level used in running the assay. Profiled with immunoSEQ multiplex PCR; TCRdb holds only in-frame clones, not every one. The sample holds roughly 2.6 million clones; roughly nine tenths are singletons and the top ten take over 0.12%. The sample taken for sequencing was naive CD4+ T cells sorted from blood. As for subset: CD45RA+ positively selected. The TCR was taken from a man aged 18 to 30 in good health. The rearrangement joins TRBV11-2 to TRBJ2-5, with TRBD1 matching over 9 bases. CDR3 in amino acids: CASSPGTGIETQYF. In DNA, the CDR3 is TGTGCCAGCAGCCCGGGGACAGGGATAGAGACCCAGTACTTC. The whole variable domain, remainder taken from reference TRBV11-2 and TRBJ2-5, is EAGVAQSPRYKIIEKRQSVAFWCNPISGHATLYWYQQILGQGPKLLIQFQNNGVVDDSQLPKDRFSAERLKGVDSTLKIQPAKLEDSAVYLCASSPGTGIETQYFGPGTRLLVL.